Below, 22 T cell receptor beta chains from the same sample are listed, as sequenced in a study of cytomegalovirus exposure and HLA in healthy donors. Measured with immunoSEQ multiplex PCR; TCRdb has only the in-frame clones, and not every one. In the table there are about 260,000 clones, less than 95% of which are singletons. Sequenced: PBMCs. These receptors were obtained from a woman younger than 45 in good health and CMV-seronegative.

The count of this clone is one. This chain joins TRBV5-1 and TRBJ2-5; a possible D gene is TRBD2 (5 bases). This CDR3 spans 15 amino acids. V was shortened by 0 bases and J by 1 base, with 10 bases between the two germline ends. Per germline, CDR1 SGHRS and CDR2 YFSETQ. For the CDR3, the DNA is TGCGCCAGCAGCTTGGTGGGTAGCGCCCAAGAGACCCAGTACTTC. Residues: CASSLVGSAQETQYF.

This clone was observed a handful of times. V gene TRBV6-5 combines with J gene TRBJ2-7; D is perhaps TRBD2 (5 bases). The CDR3 has 14 residues. V gave up 3 bases and J gave up 3 bases, with 12 bases separating them. Per the germline V gene, CDR1 is MNHEY and CDR2 is SVGAGI. The CDR3: CASSYRAGIYEQYF. The CDR3 DNA follows: TGTGCCAGCAGTTATAGGGCGGGCATCTACGAGCAGTACTTC.

This rearrangement joins TRBV4-1 to TRBJ2-5; D is undetermined. Deletions cut 4 bases from V and 2 bases from J, with 14 bases between. Germline assignment: CDR1 MGHRA and CDR2 YSYEKL. This CDR3 contains 15 residues. The CDR3 coding sequence is TGCGCCAGCAGCCGGACCGACGGAAAACAAGAGACCCAGTACTTC. Translating gives CASSRTDGKQETQYF.

The chain joins TRBV7-3 to TRBJ2-2; the D is unclear. V lost 2 bases, J lost 0 bases, and 7 bases lay in between. CDR1 is SGHTA and CDR2 is FQGTGA in the germline V gene. The CDR3 has 15 amino acids. CDR3 sequence: CASSLSTPNTGELFF. The CDR3 nucleotides are TGTGCCAGCAGCTTATCCACCCCGAACACCGGGGAGCTGTTTTTT.

The rearrangement links TRBV6-1 to TRBJ2-3; tentatively, D is TRBD2 (6 bases). This CDR3 contains 14 residues. The germline V gene has CDR1 MNHNS and CDR2 SASEGT. The V and J ends lost 2 bases and 5 bases respectively, with 11 bases between them. This CDR3 reads CASSELLGGDTQYF. Written as DNA, the CDR3 is TGTGCCAGCAGTGAACTCCTGGGGGGAGATACGCAGTATTTT.

V is TRBV6-6 and J is TRBJ1-5; D gene ambiguous. Germline V CDR1 and CDR2: MNHNY, SVGAGI (reference sequence). V dropped 4 bases and J dropped 5 bases, with 15 bases sitting between them. The CDR3 consists of 15 residues. CDR3 nucleotides: TGTGCCAGCAGTTCTACAGCCTCTACATATCAGCCCCAGCATTTT. Residues: CASSSTASTYQPQHF.

A remark on this clone: A read error may account for a junction end that differs from germline. The chain carries TRBV30 and TRBJ2-7; 7 positions agree with TRBD2. The CDR3 sequence is 13 residues long. Germline V CDR1 and CDR2: GTSNPN, SVGIG (reference sequence). CDR3 protein: CAWSVVERGARDF. CDR3 nucleotides: TGTGCCTGGAGTGTCGTCGAGCGGGGCGCACGGGACTTC.

The V gene is TRBV11-3, the J gene TRBJ2-1, with 16 bases that match TRBD2. The junction had 6 bases not matched to a gene; V was cut back by 4 bases and J by 6 bases. The length of the CDR3 is 17 residues. Germline CDR1 SGHNT, CDR2 YENEEA. In DNA form, the CDR3 reads TGTGCCAGCAGCTCGGGGACTAGCGGGAGGGCCTTCAATGAGCAGTTCTTC. Protein sequence: CASSSGTSGRAFNEQFF.

This chain uses TRBV6-1 with TRBJ1-3; D is uncertain. The CDR3 is 14 residues long. Trimming removed 4 bases at V and 0 bases at J, with 7 bases between. Germline V gives CDR1 MNHNS, CDR2 SASEGT. The CDR3 DNA reads as TGTGCCAGCAGTGCGGCGATCTCTGGAAACACCATATATTTT. This codes for CASSAAISGNTIYF.

The chain combines TRBV7-8 with TRBJ2-1; D is perhaps TRBD2 (5 bases). Per germline, CDR1 SGHVS and CDR2 FQNEAQ. The CDR3 sequence is 16 residues long. V was clipped by 0 bases and J by 0 bases, with 9 bases between them. In DNA, the CDR3 is TGTGCCAGCAGCTTAGCCCTAGCCCCCTCCTACAATGAGCAGTTCTTC. Its protein product is CASSLALAPSYNEQFF.

The chain links TRBV11-2 to TRBJ2-1; tentative D call: TRBD1 (5 bases). Germline V gene lookup returns CDR1 SGHAT and CDR2 FQNNGV. This CDR3 spans 16 amino acids. Between the trimmed V and J ends, which lost 1 base and 3 bases, there was a span of 13 bases. CDR3 bases: TGTGCCAGCAGCTTAGCCCCCGGACAAGGCTACAATGAGCAGTTCTTC. Amino acids: CASSLAPGQGYNEQFF.

The J gene is TRBJ2-3, the V gene TRBV15, with D uncertain. V dropped 2 bases and J dropped 3 bases, with 0 bases sitting between them. The germline V gene encodes CDR1 LNHNV and CDR2 YYDKDF (reference sequence). The CDR3 extends over 11 amino acids. CDR3 coding DNA: TGTGCCACCAGCAGAACAGATACGCAGTATTTT. This codes for CATSRTDTQYF. Filled out from reference TRBV15 and TRBJ2-3, the complete variable domain reads DAMVIQNPRYQVTQFGKPVTLSCSQTLNHNVMYWYQQKSSQAPKLLFHYYDKDFNNEADTPDNFQSRRPNTSFCFLDIRSPGLGDTAMYLCATSRTDTQYFGPGTRLTVL.

The V gene is TRBV15, the J gene TRBJ2-7; 9 bases match TRBD1. Germline CDR1 is LNHNV and CDR2 is YYDKDF (reference sequence). The CDR3 is made up of 16 amino acids. V gave up 1 base and J gave up 7 bases; unmatched junction bases: 11. The CDR3 nucleotides read TGTGCCACCAGCAGAGGGGGCCGGACAGGGGCCAGGGAGCAGTACTTC. This translates into CATSRGGRTGAREQYF.

The chain carries TRBV20-1 and TRBJ2-7, with D uncertain. The CDR3 is 11 residues long. The V gene's germline CDR1 is DFQATT and CDR2 SNEGSKA (reference sequence). V lost 1 base and J 6 bases, leaving 7 bases between the germline ends. The chain's CDR3 is CSARVGPEQYF. The CDR3 coding sequence is TGCAGTGCTAGAGTGGGCCCCGAGCAGTACTTC.

As concerns this clone: Other DNA sequences in this sample translate to the same CDR3. The chain employs TRBV19 and TRBJ2-5, with a tentative D call TRBD2 (6 bases). Germline loops: CDR1 LNHDA, CDR2 SQIVND (reference sequence). The V gene lost 5 bases and the J gene lost 2 bases, with 9 bases spanning the gap. The CDR3 is 13 amino acids. CDR3 residues: CASSEGRQETQYF. The CDR3 bases are TGTGCCAGTAGTGAGGGGAGGCAAGAGACCCAGTACTTC. The full variable domain, completed using reference TRBV19 and TRBJ2-5, is DGGITQSPKYLFRKEGQNVTLSCEQNLNHDAMYWYRQDPGQGLRLIYYSQIVNDFQKGDIAEGYSVSREKKESFPLTVTSAQKNPTAFYLCASSEGRQETQYFGPGTRLLVL.

The chain carries TRBV6-1 and TRBJ2-1, with 9 nucleotides matching TRBD1. The V gene's germline CDR1 is MNHNS and CDR2 SASEGT. Unmatched junction bases numbered 2, after V lost 2 bases and J lost 6 bases. The CDR3 has 14 residues. In DNA form, the CDR3 reads TGTGCCAGCAGTGAATTGGACAGGGGCAATGAGCAGTTCTTC. This translates into CASSELDRGNEQFF.

This rearrangement joins TRBV11-2 to TRBJ2-5; D is perhaps TRBD1 (6 bases). V lost 2 bases and J lost 2, with 12 bases in between. The CDR3 contains 15 residues. Germline V lookup: CDR1 SGHAT, CDR2 FQNNGV. The chain's CDR3 is CASSLLGAVQETQYF. CDR3 coding DNA: TGTGCCAGCAGCTTACTGGGGGCGGTACAAGAGACCCAGTACTTC.

The chain has TRBV28 and TRBJ1-1; D ambiguous. Germline assignment: CDR1 MDHEN and CDR2 SYDVKM. The length of the CDR3 is 13 residues. Trimming took 1 base from V and 1 from J, leaving 4 bases between them. The CDR3 protein is CASSLSGNTEAFF. CDR3 sequence (DNA): TGTGCCAGCAGTTTATCAGGGAACACTGAAGCTTTCTTT.

The chain couples TRBV2 to TRBJ2-7; D possibly corresponds to TRBD2 (7 bases). The CDR3 contains 16 residues. Germline CDR1 is SNHLY and CDR2 is FYNNEI. V lost 2 bases and J 0 bases, leaving 14 bases between the germline ends. This CDR3 is CASSEIGGGSSYEQYF. CDR3 DNA sequence: TGTGCCAGCAGTGAAATCGGGGGCGGGAGCTCCTACGAGCAGTACTTC.

The genes are TRBV19 and TRBJ2-7, with TRBD2 as a possible D gene (5 bases). CDR1 LNHDA and CDR2 SQIVND come from the germline V gene (reference sequence). The CDR3 spans 16 residues. V was cut by 5 bases and J by 5 bases, with 22 bases left in between. The CDR3 loop is CASSYGSRNLLHEQYF. CDR3 DNA: TGTGCCAGTAGTTATGGGAGCAGAAATCTGCTCCACGAGCAGTACTTC.

Here the CDR3 DNA reads TGTGCCAGCAGCCCAGTACCGGTGGCGGGAGGCTCCTACAATGAGCAGTTCTTC. It translates to CASSPVPVAGGSYNEQFF. The genes are TRBV7-9 and TRBJ2-1; TRBD2 matches 8 bases. Germline V gene sequence: CDR1 SEHNR, CDR2 FQNEAQ (reference sequence). V shed 5 bases, J shed 0 bases, and the junction held 12 bases outside the gene matches. This CDR3 spans 18 amino acids. Combining the CDR3 with reference TRBV7-9 and TRBJ2-1 gives the whole variable domain DTGVSQNPRHKITKRGQNVTFRCDPISEHNRLYWYRQTLGQGPEFLTYFQNEAQLEKSRLLSDRFSAERPKGSFSTLEIQRTEQGDSAMYLCASSPVPVAGGSYNEQFFGPGTRLTVL.

The chain employs TRBV27 and TRBJ1-2; no firm D call. V lost 2 bases and J 8 bases, leaving 9 bases between the germline ends. Germline-derived CDR1 and CDR2 are MNHEY and SMNVEV (reference sequence). The CDR3 has 12 amino acids. CDR3 nucleotide sequence: TGTGCCAGCAGTTTAACGAGGGCGGGCTACACCTTC. Encoded protein: CASSLTRAGYTF.